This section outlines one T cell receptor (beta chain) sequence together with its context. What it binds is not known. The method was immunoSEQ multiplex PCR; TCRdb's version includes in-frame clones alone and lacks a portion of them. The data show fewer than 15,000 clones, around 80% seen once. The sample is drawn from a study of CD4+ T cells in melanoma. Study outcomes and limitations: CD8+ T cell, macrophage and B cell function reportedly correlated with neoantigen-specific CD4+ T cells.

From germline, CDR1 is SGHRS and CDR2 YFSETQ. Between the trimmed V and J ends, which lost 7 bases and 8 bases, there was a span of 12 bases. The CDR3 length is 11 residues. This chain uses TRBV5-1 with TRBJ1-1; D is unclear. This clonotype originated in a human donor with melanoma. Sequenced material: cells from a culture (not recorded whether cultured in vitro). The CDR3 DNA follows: TGCGCCAGCGGAGAGACGGACGAAGCTTTCTTT. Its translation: CASGETDEAFF.